This paragraph covers one T cell receptor (beta chain) sequence. The antigen is unknown. The trim removed 4 bases at V and 4 bases at J, leaving 7 bases unmatched. The CDR3 loop spans 17 amino acids. CDR1 is LGHNA, CDR2 YSLEER, per germline. The source of the sample is a study of cytomegalovirus exposure and HLA in healthy donors. Points from the study as a whole: HLA restriction was apparent for most CMV-associated TCR beta chains in a later analysis. Immune exposure information available was restricted to CMV serostatus.

The PCR employed 60 Vbeta primers together with 13 Jbeta primers. Sequencing used immunoSEQ multiplex PCR; TCRdb keeps in-frame clones, though not all of them. This table lists 100,000 to 150,000 clones. This TCR was sampled from a woman in her 40s in good health and CMV-seropositive. Sequenced sample: PBMCs. The chain links TRBV4-3 to TRBJ2-2; TRBD2 agrees at 12 bases. The CDR3 nucleotides are TGCGCCAGCAGCCCTAGACTAGCGGGAGAGATCACCGGGGAGCTGTTTTTT. Its protein is CASSPRLAGEITGELFF.